This TCR beta chain was documented in a study of response to subunit inactivated influenza vaccine. Whole-study findings and limits: Authors suggested few new T cells are recruited by each seasonal influenza vaccination.

From germline, CDR1 is DFQATT and CDR2 SNEGSKA (reference sequence). Trimming took off 0 bases at V and 9 bases at J, with 18 bases between the two ends. This CDR3 has 15 amino acids. TCRdb recomputed calls from the RT-PCR reads with MiXCR, one row per CDR3 protein. The data contain just over 300,000 distinct CDR3 sequences, about 20% of them singletons. Of note for this clonotype: Its antigen is not known.

The V gene is TRBV20-1, the J gene TRBJ1-5; possible D gene TRBD1, 6 bases. The material was PBMCs from blood, obtained 21 months after vaccination. This clonotype was obtained from a man aged 50-75 years who received an inactivated influenza vaccine. DNA of the CDR3: TGCAGTGCTAGAGATCCCGGGACCCCCAGGGGGCCCCAGCATTTT. Translated, it gives CSARDPGTPRGPQHF.